This T cell receptor beta chain was documented in a study of blood T cell repertoires in COVID-19 (dated by TCRdb to between 2020 and 2021). For context, the study as a whole: Collaborator samples came from the United States, Italy and Spain and covered acute and convalescent phases of COVID-19. The prospective study material was composed of cDNA or gDNA derived from T cells, B-cell-depleted T cells, or PBMCs. Deeply sampled blood TCRbeta repertoires from subjects exposed to, actively infected with, or recovered from COVID-19 were included in the dataset. The repertoires were made available in a free public database intended to serve as a resource for research on the immune response to SARS-CoV-2. Samples came from the ongoing ImmuneRACE study (first 160 participants) plus 1,254 subjects from 6 global collaborators. Sample metadata almost always included a de-identified subject ID, COVID-19 status, age in years and sex. Where available, HLA class I and class II types were taken from metadata supplied by the sample provider and were not determined by assay-based typing.

This clone was observed a handful of times. Its antigen remains undetermined. No base qualities exist here, and no much larger clone lies one base off it. What the study reported, not specific to this receptor: How much clinical and demographic metadata was included differed by source and by participant, and the metadata was provided uncurated.

Collaborating institutions collected whole blood in K2EDTA tubes following their own protocols. For TCRbeta analysis, collaborators shipped samples as frozen whole blood, isolated PBMCs, or DNA extracted from either of those sample types. The immunoSEQ Assay, a bias-controlled multiplex PCR, was used to amplify TCRbeta CDR3 regions from genomic DNA. As for the original processing: The number of nucleated cells in each sample was estimated by amplification of reference gene primers within the assay. To quantify the absolute abundance of each unique TCRbeta CDR3 rearrangement, sequence reads were collapsed and filtered. For each sample, productive Simpson clonality was calculated as the square root of Simpson's diversity index across productive rearrangements. TCRdb holds this immuneACCESS table with in-frame rearrangements only. Some clones are missing; in checked studies, unresolved V genes explain under half, and the rest has no known cause. V, J and clone size reflect that table, while D and trimming were determined from the DNA. Within this sample are tens of thousands of clones, with about 74% of them counted one time only. Roughly 27% of the sample is held by the ten biggest clonotypes.

The germline V gene sets CDR1 to MDHEN and CDR2 to SYDVKM. Trimming at the junction amounts to 4 bases on V and 3 bases on J, and the germline ends lie 18 bases apart. The CDR3 holds 16 amino acids from the cysteine to the phenylalanine. Only the CDR3 portion is preserved as DNA: 48 bases, with reading frame beginning at the first base. Recombination connected TRBV28 to TRBJ1-1; TRBD1 is a possible D gene, resting on 6 matching bases. This TCR was sampled from an elderly woman with acute or convalescent COVID-19. Material for sequencing was peripheral blood. In nucleotides, the sequence is TGTGCCAGCAGTTCTTCTTACAGGGCGGAGGACACTGAAGCTTTCTTT. Its protein product is CASSSSYRAEDTEAFF. The full variable domain, with segments outside the CDR3 supplied by the reference TRBV28 and TRBJ1-1 proteins, appears as DVKVTQSSRYLVKRTGEKVFLECVQDMDHENMFWYRQDPGLGLRLIYFSYDVKMKEKGDIPEGYSVSREKKERFSLILESASTNQTSMYLCASSSSYRAEDTEAFFGQGTRLTVV.